One and the same sample provided the 8 T cell receptor beta chains below, sequenced in a study of T-cell reconstitution after alpha-beta-depleted transplantation in children. Preparation of the TCRbeta library involved a method that used unique molecular identifiers. MiXCR was run by TCRdb on the PCR reads, yielding one entry per CDR3 protein. This sample has about 590,000 distinct CDR3 sequences, with 10% to 15% found just once. Specimen: PBMCs, mostly from graft donor cells, collected 360 days after TCRalphabeta/CD19-depleted stem cell transplant. The receptors were sampled from a male patient younger than 18 who had a stem cell transplant for acute myeloid leukemia, so the T cells may come from the graft donor.

This clonotype was detected many times. J is TRBJ2-3 and V is TRBV29-1; 7 positions match TRBD1. The CDR3 has 15 amino acids. Germline V gene lookup returns CDR1 SQVTM and CDR2 ANQGSEA. The V segment lost 6 bases and the J segment 3 bases; nucleotides outside the gene matches: 12. The CDR3 DNA reads as TGCAGCGTCCCCCACAGGGGTTCAGGAACAGATACGCAGTATTTT. It codes for CSVPHRGSGTDTQYF.

This chain uses TRBV28 with TRBJ2-3, with 11 bases matching TRBD2. The germline V gene has CDR1 MDHEN and CDR2 SYDVKM. This CDR3 region has 17 residues. J gave up 5 bases and V 6 bases, and 13 bases lay outside the gene matches. DNA of the CDR3: TGTGCCAGCAGCTCCGGGACTAGCGGTCTACTGGGAGATACGCAGTATTTT. This encodes CASSSGTSGLLGDTQYF.

This clonotype was found many times. DNA for the CDR3: TGCAGCGTGCTACAGGGAGCAGATACGCAGTATTTT. It yields the protein CSVLQGADTQYF. V gene TRBV29-1 combines with J gene TRBJ2-3, with TRBD1 as a possible D gene (6 bases). The V end was cut by 6 bases, the J end by 4 bases, with 11 bases between. Germline-derived CDR1 and CDR2 are SQVTM and ANQGSEA. CDR3 length: 12 amino acids.

This clonotype has only a few counts. V and J are TRBV28 and TRBJ2-1; 12 bases map to TRBD2. Trimming took 5 bases from V and 7 from J; bases not matched to a gene: 12. The CDR3 totals 17 residues. Germline CDR1 MDHEN, CDR2 SYDVKM. The CDR3 sequence is CASSLPGLAGPSNEQFF. CDR3 sequence (DNA): TGTGCCAGCAGTCTTCCGGGACTAGCGGGCCCGTCAAATGAGCAGTTCTTC.

This clonotype was seen more than once but under ten times. The chain is built from TRBV21-1 and TRBJ2-1. TRBV21-1 is assigned pseudogene status. The CDR3 extends over 16 amino acids. The CDR3 DNA sequence: TGTGCCAGCAGCAAAGAAGACGCCAGCTCCTACAATGAGCAGTTCTTC. Protein product: CASSKEDASSYNEQFF.

There are many counts of this clonotype. The chain joins TRBV12-3 or TRBV12-4 to TRBJ2-5; the D gene is possibly TRBD2 (6 bases). Trimming took 0 bases from V and 2 from J, leaving 13 bases between them. CDR3 length: 16 amino acids. CDR3 loop: CASSLANPGDQETQYF. The CDR3 DNA sequence: TGTGCCAGCAGTTTAGCCAACCCGGGAGATCAAGAGACCCAGTACTTC.

V usage is TRBV12-3 or TRBV12-4 and J usage is TRBJ2-2; TRBD1 agrees at 7 bases. V lost 6 bases to trimming and J lost 0 bases; unmatched junction nucleotides: 13. The CDR3 totals 18 residues. CDR3 coding DNA: TGTGCCAGCAGCCCTCGTCGACAGGGCACGCCGAACACCGGGGAGCTGTTTTTT. Translation: CASSPRRQGTPNTGELFF.

This clonotype occurred many times. The CDR3 protein is CASSPGLAGSYEQYF. For the CDR3, the DNA is TGCGCCAGCAGCCCAGGACTAGCGGGGTCCTACGAGCAGTACTTC. The rearrangement uses TRBV5-1 and TRBJ2-7, with TRBD2 identical over 12 bases. Germline-derived CDR1 and CDR2 are SGHRS and YFSETQ. Germline trimming cut 4 bases from V and 1 base from J; bases unmatched to any gene: 3. The length of the CDR3 is 15 residues.